This TCR beta chain was identified during a study of T cells in localized non-small cell lung cancer (dated by TCRdb to the early 2020s). Notes on the research overall: The study examined T cell repertoires in a few hundred patients with early-stage NSCLC and compared tumors with uninvolved tumor-adjacent lungs. The mean age of the NSCLC patients was approximately 71 years, with 130 or so men and 85 to 110 women. The cohort was made up of approximately 250 treatment-naive NSCLC patients whose localized lung tumors had been resected.

At diagnosis, peripheral blood, uninvolved tumor-adjacent lung and tumor were collected and were preserved as a mix of fresh-frozen and FFPE material. For TCR repertoire profiling, blood samples were analyzed in the form of peripheral blood mononuclear cells. The immunoSEQ Assay was used to sequence TCR beta CDR3 regions from DNA. On the authors' methods: T cell density was computed as TCR beta template counts normalized to usable DNA estimated by amplifying housekeeping genes. Richness was estimated using the preseqR package, with extrapolation to 400,000 templates for PBMC samples and to 120,000 templates for tissue samples. Clonality was defined as one minus Pielou's evenness. Tissue-enriched TCRs were identified through differential abundance testing performed on productive amino-acid clonotypes, with a minimum total count of 5 and an alpha of 0.1. Repertoire overlap between compartments was quantified with the Jaccard Index and Morisita Overlap Index. GLIPH grouped TCR beta CDR3s together with public tetramer-defined viral CDR3s, and a viral motif had to include at least three viral sequences and show V-gene enrichment. What TCRdb holds here is the immuneACCESS table cut down to in-frame rearrangements. Part of the clones is not present; checked against another copy, under half of the missing clones reflect an unresolved V gene, and the others are unexplained. V, J and clone size derive from that table, while D and trimming were established from the DNA sequence. This sample gives around 79,000 clones in total; around 80% of them show up just once. The ten most abundant clones make up 15% to 20% of the sample.

Results and caveats for the whole study, not just this receptor: Longer overall survival was associated with higher T cell density in blood, whereas shorter survival was associated with higher clonality in adjacent lung. Uninvolved tumor-adjacent lung showed the highest T cell clonality, higher than tumor, which suggests more focused antigenic responses in the adjacent lung. Since the design was exploratory, TCR variables were selected using unadjusted p-values with no false-discovery rate correction. Of the top 100 tumor clones, a median of roughly 53 were detected in paired uninvolved adjacent lung; about 28 were also among that lung's top 100. Because multi-region tumor sequencing was not done, intratumor heterogeneity could not be ruled out.

The CDR3 covers 14 residues, taking in both the cysteine and the phenylalanine. The only DNA kept is the CDR3, 42 bases in frame from the first base. Deletion took 2 bases off V and 6 bases off J, with a span of 11 bases between the germline ends. Via the germline V gene (reference sequence), CDR1 is MNHNY and CDR2 SVGAGI. In regard to this clone: Its target antigen remains unknown. No clone much larger than this one lies a single base away; base qualities are absent.

Sequenced material: PBMCs, taken before any cancer treatment. The rearranged segments are TRBV6-6 and TRBJ2-1; no D gene can be assigned with confidence. The sequence derives from a man between 40 and 70 years old with stage II squamous cell lung carcinoma. The DNA is as follows: TGTGCCAGCAGTTACGACGAGGCCGGCAATGAGCAGTTCTTC. This sequence encodes CASSYDEAGNEQFF.